A selection of T cell receptor beta chains follows, all from one sample in a study of T cell responses to AZD1222 COVID-19 vaccine. The method was immunoSEQ multiplex PCR; TCRdb's version includes in-frame clones alone and lacks a portion of them. The data contain approximately 190,000 clones, 90% to 95% of them singletons. The sequenced sample was peripheral blood, obtained on day 0 of AZD1222 vaccination. The receptors shown here come from an adult in good health. Each CDR3 is given with its conserved first and last residue. A D gene is named only where the DNA matches it firmly.

length: 17; D: NA; J: TRBJ1-3; V: TRBV19; CDR3: CASSKPGHLSSGNTIYF; DNA: TGTGCCAGTAGTAAACCGGGACACCTCTCGAGCGGGAACACCATATATTTT
length: 13; D: NA; J: TRBJ1-5; V: TRBV7-3; CDR3: CASSSKPGQPQHF; DNA: TGTGCCAGCAGCTCGAAGCCGGGACAGCCCCAGCATTTT
length: 12; D: NA; J: TRBJ1-2; V: TRBV10-3; CDR3: CAISESQDGYTF; DNA: TGTGCCATCAGTGAGTCCCAGGATGGCTACACCTTC
length: 13; D: NA; J: TRBJ2-3; V: TRBV7-2; CDR3: CASSWIDTDTQYF; DNA: TGTGCCAGCAGTTGGATTGACACAGATACGCAGTATTTT
length: 14; D: TRBD1; J: TRBJ2-5; V: TRBV18; CDR3: CASSKDRVQETQYF; DNA: TGTGCCAGCTCAAAAGACAGGGTTCAAGAGACCCAGTACTTC
length: 14; D: NA; J: TRBJ2-3; V: TRBV9; CDR3: CASSVVGSTDTQYF; DNA: TGTGCCAGCAGCGTAGTCGGGAGTACAGATACGCAGTATTTT
length: 19; D: NA; J: TRBJ2-3; V: TRBV29-1; CDR3: CSVDVAGDSPRLSTDTQYF; DNA: TGCAGCGTTGATGTTGCGGGTGACAGTCCGCGTCTGTCCACAGATACGCAGTATTTT
length: 12; D: NA; J: TRBJ2-2; V: TRBV2; CDR3: CASGGDTGELFF; DNA: TGTGCCAGCGGAGGGGACACCGGGGAGCTGTTTTTT
length: 14; D: TRBD2; J: TRBJ2-3; V: TRBV7-9; CDR3: CASNLAGGADTQYF; DNA: TGTGCCAGCAATTTAGCGGGAGGCGCAGATACGCAGTATTTT
length: 15; D: NA; J: TRBJ2-3; V: TRBV9; CDR3: CASSTGPVGADTQYF; DNA: TGTGCCAGCAGCACCGGACCCGTTGGCGCAGATACGCAGTATTTT
length: 14; D: TRBD2; J: TRBJ2-7; V: TRBV19; CDR3: CASRAGGVPYEQYF; DNA: TGTGCCAGCAGAGCGGGAGGGGTCCCCTACGAGCAGTACTTC
length: 15; D: TRBD1; J: TRBJ1-2; V: TRBV4-1; CDR3: CASSPGQGEYYGYTF; DNA: TGCGCCAGCAGCCCCGGACAGGGGGAATACTATGGCTACACCTTC
length: 16; D: TRBD2; J: TRBJ2-3; V: TRBV27; CDR3: CASSVAGGRGTDTQYF; DNA: TGTGCCAGCAGTGTAGCGGGAGGGCGAGGCACAGATACGCAGTATTTT
length: 19; D: TRBD1; J: TRBJ2-2; V: TRBV11-3; CDR3: CASSLDRGLMDRDAGELFF; DNA: TGTGCCAGCAGCTTAGATCGGGGGCTCATGGACAGGGATGCCGGGGAGCTGTTTTTT
length: 11; D: NA; J: TRBJ2-1; V: TRBV27; CDR3: CASRQGLEQFF; DNA: TGTGCCAGCAGGCAGGGGCTTGAGCAGTTCTTC
length: 17; D: TRBD1; J: TRBJ1-1; V: TRBV27; CDR3: CASSLSRTGAMNTEAFF; DNA: TGTGCCAGCAGTTTAAGTAGGACAGGGGCGATGAACACTGAAGCTTTCTTT
length: 13; D: NA; J: TRBJ1-1; V: TRBV27; CDR3: CASSLAGRTEAFF; DNA: TGTGCCAGCAGTTTAGCAGGGAGAACTGAAGCTTTCTTT
length: 15; D: NA; J: TRBJ2-1; V: TRBV9; CDR3: CASSVATAGNDEQFF; DNA: TGTGCCAGCAGCGTAGCTACAGCAGGGAATGATGAGCAGTTCTTC
length: 14; D: TRBD2; J: TRBJ2-7; V: TRBV11-2; CDR3: CASSLVTSRGRASF; DNA: TGTGCCAGCAGCCTCGTGACTTCTCGCGGGAGGGCCTCCTTC
length: 15; D: NA; J: TRBJ2-7; V: TRBV10-2; CDR3: CASTRRTGVFGEQYF; DNA: TGCGCCAGCACCCGAAGGACCGGGGTTTTCGGCGAGCAGTACTTC
length: 15; D: NA; J: TRBJ1-2; V: TRBV5-1; CDR3: CASSLLPGTNYGYTF; DNA: TGCGCCAGCAGTTTACTTCCCGGGACGAATTATGGCTACACCTTC
length: 15; D: TRBD2; J: TRBJ2-5; V: TRBV7-7; CDR3: CASSLAGGRQETQYF; DNA: TGTGCTAGCAGCCTAGCGGGAGGACGACAAGAGACCCAGTACTTC
length: 17; D: TRBD1; J: TRBJ2-1; V: TRBV7-3; CDR3: CASSFVPLGQGPNEQFF; DNA: TGTGCCAGCAGCTTTGTTCCCCTGGGACAGGGTCCCAATGAGCAGTTCTTC